The 9 T cell receptor beta chains below all came from one sample that was sequenced in a study of OX40 agonist ivuxolimab in advanced cancers. Using immunoSEQ multiplex PCR, the repertoire was profiled, and TCRdb retains in-frame clones only, with some absent. The sample holds about 69,000 clones; roughly nine tenths are singletons and the top ten take about 4%. Sample: CD4+ or CD8+ T cells sorted from blood, taken in a trial of the OX40 agonist ivuxolimab. The receptors here all came from an adult with an advanced solid tumor such as melanoma, head and neck, liver or kidney cancer.

The genes are TRBV7-8 and TRBJ1-2; D remains unclear. Germline CDR1 and CDR2: SGHVS and FQNEAQ. The CDR3 has 13 amino acids. With 0 bases removed from V and 8 bases from J, the gap between germline ends came to 10 bases. DNA for the CDR3: TGTGCCAGCAGCTTAGCTTCTTCGCGAGGCTACACCTTC. Amino acids: CASSLASSRGYTF.

This clone was seen only once. This chain uses TRBV9 with TRBJ2-2; 7 nucleotides line up with TRBD1. The CDR3 has 16 amino acids. V shed 4 bases and J 7 bases; nucleotides not matched to a gene: 13. Germline V gene lookup returns CDR1 SGDLS and CDR2 YYNGEE. The CDR3 sequence is CASSFSTGKDIGELFF. As DNA, the CDR3 is TGTGCCAGCAGCTTCTCGACAGGGAAGGATATCGGGGAGCTGTTTTTT.

CDR3 residues: CASSGGTSTETQYF. The CDR3 nucleotides read TGTGCCAGCAGCGGCGGGACTAGCACAGAGACCCAGTACTTC. This chain links TRBV7-2 with TRBJ2-5, with TRBD2 matching over 9 bases. Looked up from germline, CDR1 is SGHTA and CDR2 is FQGNSA. The CDR3 is 14 amino acids. Trimming cost V 5 bases and J 4 bases; bases outside gene matches: 5.

The gene calls are TRBV7-9 and TRBJ1-1; no definite D call. The CDR3 totals 12 residues. CDR1 is SEHNR, CDR2 FQNEAQ, per germline (reference sequence). The V end lost 3 bases, the J end lost 6 bases, and 8 bases lay between the germline ends. The CDR3 sequence is CASSFGDPEAFF. DNA for the CDR3: TGTGCCAGCAGCTTTGGGGATCCTGAAGCTTTCTTT.

This chain joins TRBV28 and TRBJ1-1; TRBD1 might be the D (6 bases). CDR3 length: 14 amino acids. The germline CDR1 and CDR2 sequences are MDHEN and SYDVKM. V lost 8 bases, J lost 2 bases, and 15 bases lay in between. CDR3 loop: CASLGTGPNTEAFF. The CDR3 region has the DNA TGTGCCAGCTTGGGAACAGGGCCAAACACTGAAGCTTTCTTT.

The chain carries TRBV1 and TRBJ2-1; TRBD2, the D gene given by the table, was not confirmed from the DNA. TRBV1 is a documented pseudogene. The CDR3 loop spans 18 amino acids. CDR3 nucleotides: TGCACCAGCAGCCCCCACAGACTGACATTGGGAGAACGGAATGAGCAGTTCTTC. Translation: CTSSPHRLTLGERNEQFF.

The chain joins TRBV30 to TRBJ2-7; D remains unclear. The CDR3 has 15 amino acids. Trimming took off 6 bases at V and 3 bases at J, with 21 bases between the two ends. CDR1 and CDR2 from the germline V gene are GTSNPN and SVGIG (reference sequence). CDR3 residues: CACQIPQYSDYEQYF. CDR3 sequence (DNA): TGTGCCTGCCAAATCCCTCAATACTCAGACTACGAGCAGTACTTC.

The J gene is TRBJ2-1, the V gene TRBV6-4, with TRBD2 matching over 15 bases. With V trimmed by 7 bases and J by 9 bases, 10 bases remained unmatched. Germline V gene data show CDR1 as MRHNA and CDR2 as SNTAGT. The CDR3 spans 16 residues. This CDR3 reads CASILGLAGGPIEQFF. DNA for the CDR3: TGTGCCAGCATCCTAGGACTAGCGGGAGGGCCGATTGAGCAGTTCTTC.

V is TRBV27 and J is TRBJ1-1, with D hard to call. The CDR3 has 14 residues. Germline values: CDR1 MNHEY, CDR2 SMNVEV (reference sequence). V lost 3 bases to trimming and J lost 6 bases, with 14 bases between them. CDR3 amino acids: CASSFRQESAEAFF. The CDR3 nucleotides are TGTGCCAGCAGTTTCCGGCAGGAAAGCGCTGAAGCTTTCTTT.